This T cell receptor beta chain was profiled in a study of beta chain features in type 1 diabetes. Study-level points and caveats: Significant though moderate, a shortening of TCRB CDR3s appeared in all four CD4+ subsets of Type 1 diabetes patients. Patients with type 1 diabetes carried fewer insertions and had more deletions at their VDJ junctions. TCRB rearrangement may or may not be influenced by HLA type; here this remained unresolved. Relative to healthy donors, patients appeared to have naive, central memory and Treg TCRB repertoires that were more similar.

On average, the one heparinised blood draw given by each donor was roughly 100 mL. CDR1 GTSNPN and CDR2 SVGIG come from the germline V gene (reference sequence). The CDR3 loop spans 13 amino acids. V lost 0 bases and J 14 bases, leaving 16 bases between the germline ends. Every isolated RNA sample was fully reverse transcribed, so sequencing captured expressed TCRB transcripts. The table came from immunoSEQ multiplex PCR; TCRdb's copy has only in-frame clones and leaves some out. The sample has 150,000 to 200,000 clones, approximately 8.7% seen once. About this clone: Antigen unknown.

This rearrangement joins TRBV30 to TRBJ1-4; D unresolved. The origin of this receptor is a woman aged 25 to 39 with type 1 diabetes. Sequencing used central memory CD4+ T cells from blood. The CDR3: CAWSVKVEVGLFF. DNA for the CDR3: TGTGCCTGGAGTGTAAAGGTGGAAGTCGGGCTGTTTTTT. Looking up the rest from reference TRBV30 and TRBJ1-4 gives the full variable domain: SQTIHQWPATLVQPVGSPLSLECTVEGTSNPNLYWYRQAAGRGLQLLFYSVGIGQISSEVPQNLSASRPQDRQFILSSKKLLLSDSGFYLCAWSVKVEVGLFFGSGTQLSVL.